This entry is about one T cell receptor beta chain. Its antigen is not known. This entry belongs to a study of cytomegalovirus exposure and HLA in healthy donors. Findings and limits, study-wide: HLA alleles were associated with 16,000 or so TCR beta sequences in a later analysis at 0.05 false discovery rate.

This PCR relied on a set of 60 Vbeta primers and 13 Jbeta primers. Assay: immunoSEQ multiplex PCR; the TCRdb copy retains only in-frame clones and omits some. Among around 300,000 clones, about 90% were seen once, and the ten largest hold more than 2%. Germline-derived CDR1 and CDR2 are LNHDA and SQIVND (reference sequence). Trimming took off 8 bases at V and 2 bases at J, with 25 bases between the two ends. The CDR3 length is 18 residues. Whereas donors were nominally healthy upon sampling, unrecorded immune exposures were probable. The sequence was collected from a woman between 18 and 29 years old in good health and CMV-seronegative. Sequenced material: PBMCs. The chain uses TRBV19 and TRBJ1-5; D possibly corresponds to TRBD1 (6 bases). The DNA for the CDR3 is TGTGCCAGTGGTAAGGGGGGGAAAACGATATTCGGCAATCAGCCCCAGCATTTT. Translating gives CASGKGGKTIFGNQPQHF.